This entry lists 5 T cell receptor beta chains sequenced from one sample in a study of T cells expressing NK-cell markers. Each CDR3 protein gets one entry in TCRdb, which reprocessed the 5' RACE reads and gives no DNA. The sample's table shows about 260,000 distinct CDR3 sequences. Sequenced: blood T cells: a sorted CD56 or NKG2C T cell subset, CD4+ or CD8+ T cells, or bulk PBMC T cells (not recorded which). Source of these receptors: a man between 18 and 35 years old in good health.

This CDR3 is CASSRDRGSSYEQYF. The chain links TRBV12-3 or TRBV12-4 to TRBJ2-7; TCRdb designates TRBD1, a call that cannot be tested without DNA. This CDR3 comprises 15 residues.

This chain joins TRBV27 and TRBJ2-3; TCRdb returns TRBD1, unconfirmable since there is no DNA. Per germline, CDR1 MNHEY and CDR2 SMNVEV (reference sequence). The CDR3 is 15 amino acids. CDR3 sequence reads: CASSGTGGITDTQYF.

The chain is built from TRBV20-1 and TRBJ2-3; TCRdb's assignment of TRBD1 cannot be checked, as there is no DNA. The CDR3 has 15 amino acids. Germline values: CDR1 DFQATT, CDR2 SNEGSKA (reference sequence). Here the CDR3 reads CSALTDRGSTDTQYF.

The chain employs TRBV20-1 and TRBJ1-5. Germline V gene sequence: CDR1 DFQATT, CDR2 SNEGSKA (reference sequence). The CDR3 spans 13 residues. Here the CDR3 reads CSARGQDWKPQHF.

The V and J genes are TRBV4-2 and TRBJ2-3; TCRdb outputs TRBD1, but without DNA this stays unchecked. Germline loops: CDR1 LGHNA, CDR2 YNFKEQ. The CDR3 covers 16 residues. CDR3 protein: CASSQEVTGIPDTQYF.